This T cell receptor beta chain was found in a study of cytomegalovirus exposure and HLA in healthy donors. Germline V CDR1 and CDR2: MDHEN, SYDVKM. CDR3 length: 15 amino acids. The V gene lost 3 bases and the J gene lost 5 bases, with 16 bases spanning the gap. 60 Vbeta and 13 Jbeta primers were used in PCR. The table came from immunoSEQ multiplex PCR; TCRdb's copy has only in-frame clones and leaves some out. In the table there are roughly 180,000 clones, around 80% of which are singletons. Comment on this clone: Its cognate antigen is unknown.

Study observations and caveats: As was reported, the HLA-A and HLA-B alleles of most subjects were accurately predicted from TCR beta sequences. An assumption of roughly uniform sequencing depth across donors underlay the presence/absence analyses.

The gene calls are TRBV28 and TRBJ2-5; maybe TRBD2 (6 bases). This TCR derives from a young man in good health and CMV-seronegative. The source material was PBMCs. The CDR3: CASSLAGTAGETQYF. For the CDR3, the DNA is TGTGCCAGCAGTTTGGCTGGGACGGCGGGGGAGACCCAGTACTTC.